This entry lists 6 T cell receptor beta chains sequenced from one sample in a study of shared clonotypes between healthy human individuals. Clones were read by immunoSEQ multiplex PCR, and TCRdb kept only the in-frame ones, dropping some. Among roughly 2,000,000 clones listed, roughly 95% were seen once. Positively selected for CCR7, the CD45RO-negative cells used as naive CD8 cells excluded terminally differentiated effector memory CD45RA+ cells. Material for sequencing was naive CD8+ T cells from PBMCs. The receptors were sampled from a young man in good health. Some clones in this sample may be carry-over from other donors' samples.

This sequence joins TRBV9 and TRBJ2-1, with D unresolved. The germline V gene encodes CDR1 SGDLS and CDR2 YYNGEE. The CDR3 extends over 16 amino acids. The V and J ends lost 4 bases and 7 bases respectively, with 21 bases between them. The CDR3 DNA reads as TGTGCCAGCAGCCACCCTCTGACCGTTACTGGAAATGAGCAGTTCTTC. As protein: CASSHPLTVTGNEQFF.

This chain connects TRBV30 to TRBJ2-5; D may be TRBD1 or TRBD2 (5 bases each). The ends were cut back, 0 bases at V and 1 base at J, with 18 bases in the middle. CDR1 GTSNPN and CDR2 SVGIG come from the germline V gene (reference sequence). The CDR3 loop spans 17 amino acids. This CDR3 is CAWSVPREGPPQETQYF. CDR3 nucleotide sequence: TGTGCCTGGAGTGTACCTCGAGAGGGGCCCCCCCAAGAGACCCAGTACTTC.

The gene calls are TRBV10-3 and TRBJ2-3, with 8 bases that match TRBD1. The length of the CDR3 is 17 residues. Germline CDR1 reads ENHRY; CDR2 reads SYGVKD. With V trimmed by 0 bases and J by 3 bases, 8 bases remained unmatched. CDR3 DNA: TGTGCCATCAGTGAGTCGACAAGGACAGGGACAACAGATACGCAGTATTTT. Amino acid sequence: CAISESTRTGTTDTQYF.

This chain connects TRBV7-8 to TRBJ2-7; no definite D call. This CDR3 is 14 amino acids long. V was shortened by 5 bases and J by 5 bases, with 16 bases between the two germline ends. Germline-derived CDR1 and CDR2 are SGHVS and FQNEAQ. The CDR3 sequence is CASSLRGVRNEQYF. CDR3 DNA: TGTGCCAGCAGCCTCAGAGGAGTTCGGAACGAGCAGTACTTC.

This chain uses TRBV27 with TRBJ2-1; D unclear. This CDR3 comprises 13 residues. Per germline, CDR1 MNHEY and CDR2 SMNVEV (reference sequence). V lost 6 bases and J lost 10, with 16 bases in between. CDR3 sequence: CASSPRRAGEQFF. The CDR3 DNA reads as TGTGCCAGCAGCCCTAGACGCGCAGGAGAGCAGTTCTTC.

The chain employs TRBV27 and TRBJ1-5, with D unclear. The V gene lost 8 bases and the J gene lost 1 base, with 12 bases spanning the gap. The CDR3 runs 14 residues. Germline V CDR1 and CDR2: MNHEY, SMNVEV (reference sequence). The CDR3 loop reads CASAPIGSNQPQHF. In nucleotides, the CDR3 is TGTGCCAGCGCCCCTATAGGCAGCAATCAGCCCCAGCATTTT.